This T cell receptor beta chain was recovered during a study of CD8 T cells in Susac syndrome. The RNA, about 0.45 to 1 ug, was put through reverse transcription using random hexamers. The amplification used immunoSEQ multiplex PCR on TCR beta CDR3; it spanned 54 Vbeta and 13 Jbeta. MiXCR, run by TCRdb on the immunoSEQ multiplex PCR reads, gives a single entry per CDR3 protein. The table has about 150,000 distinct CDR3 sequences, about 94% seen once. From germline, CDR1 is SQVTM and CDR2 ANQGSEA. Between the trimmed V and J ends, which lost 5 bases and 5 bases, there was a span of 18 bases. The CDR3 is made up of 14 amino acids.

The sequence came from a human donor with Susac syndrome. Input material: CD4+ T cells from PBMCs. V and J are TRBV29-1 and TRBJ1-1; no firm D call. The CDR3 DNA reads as TGCAGCGTTAAACCCGGGTCCAGCTTAACTGAAGCTTTCTTT. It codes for CSVKPGSSLTEAFF. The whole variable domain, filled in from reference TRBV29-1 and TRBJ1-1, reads SAVISQKPSRDICQRGTSLTIQCQVDSQVTMMFWYRQQPGQSLTLIATANQGSEATYESGFVIDKFPISRPNLTFSTLTVSNMSPEDSSIYLCSVKPGSSLTEAFFGQGTRLTVV.